One sample yielded the 25 T cell receptor beta chains listed below, sequenced in a study of identical twins. TCRdb independently ran MiXCR on the 5' RACE reads; one entry per CDR3 protein. The sample carries some 500,000 distinct CDR3 sequences, roughly 9.9% recorded once. These records were also assigned to another study, of yellow fever vaccine responses in identical twins.

The sequenced sample consisted of PBMCs. The receptor source for this set is a woman aged 18-29 years in good health.

Ten or more counts support this clonotype. The gene calls are TRBV7-9 and TRBJ1-4; perhaps TRBD1 as D (5 bases). Germline V gives CDR1 SEHNR, CDR2 FQNEAQ (reference sequence). Trimming took off 1 base at V and 8 bases at J, with 14 bases between the two ends. This CDR3 is built from 15 residues. The CDR3 loop is CASSLGDPIEEKLFF. In nucleotides, the CDR3 is TGTGCCAGCAGCTTAGGGGACCCCATTGAAGAAAAACTGTTTTTT. Variable domain in full (rest from reference TRBV7-9 and TRBJ1-4): DTGVSQNPRHKITKRGQNVTFRCDPISEHNRLYWYRQTLGQGPEFLTYFQNEAQLEKSRLLSDRFSAERPKGSFSTLEIQRTEQGDSAMYLCASSLGDPIEEKLFFGSGTQLSVL.

This clonotype has at least ten counts. The chain combines TRBV5-1 with TRBJ1-2; TRBD1 is a possible D gene (5 bases). Germline lookup yields CDR1 SGHRS and CDR2 YFSETQ. This CDR3 region has 15 residues. V was trimmed by 6 bases and J by 2 bases, leaving 17 bases between them. This chain's CDR3 is CASTPSGAPNYGYTF. CDR3 sequence (DNA): TGCGCCAGCACGCCCAGCGGGGCACCGAACTATGGCTACACCTTC.

This clonotype was found a few times. This chain joins TRBV7-8 and TRBJ1-5; D may be TRBD1 (6 bases). V lost 0 bases and J 0 bases, leaving 15 bases between the germline ends. This CDR3 region has 18 residues. Germline-derived CDR1 and CDR2 are SGHVS and FQNEAQ. The chain's CDR3 is CASSLASGALSSNQPQHF. The CDR3 nucleotides read TGTGCCAGCAGCTTAGCATCGGGGGCTCTGAGTAGCAATCAGCCCCAGCATTTT.

The chain is built from TRBV29-1 and TRBJ2-1, with 7 bases matching TRBD1. From germline, CDR1 is SQVTM and CDR2 ANQGSEA. The V segment lost 7 bases and the J segment 3 bases; nucleotides outside the gene matches: 6. The CDR3 runs 13 residues. This CDR3 reads CSARQGNYNEQFF. The CDR3 DNA reads as TGCAGCGCCCGACAGGGAAACTACAATGAGCAGTTCTTC.

This chain links TRBV20-1 with TRBJ2-1; 8 bases are shared with TRBD2. The germline V gene has CDR1 DFQATT and CDR2 SNEGSKA (reference sequence). The CDR3 has 15 amino acids. V lost 1 base, J lost 5 bases, and 7 bases stayed unmatched. CDR3 protein: CSARVTTSVNNEQFF. The CDR3 bases are TGCAGTGCTAGAGTTACGACTAGCGTGAACAATGAGCAGTTCTTC.

The chain joins TRBV20-1 to TRBJ2-1; 8 positions agree with TRBD1. Trimming removed 6 bases from V and 5 bases from J; junction bases left unmatched: 12. The CDR3 sequence is 15 residues long. Germline V gene sequence: CDR1 DFQATT, CDR2 SNEGSKA (reference sequence). The CDR3 is CSATGEWTGNNEQFF. In DNA, the CDR3 is TGCAGTGCGACTGGGGAGTGGACAGGGAACAATGAGCAGTTCTTC.

This clonotype was counted ten times or more. V is TRBV7-3 and J is TRBJ1-2, with a weak D call TRBD1 (6 bases). The germline V gene encodes CDR1 SGHTA and CDR2 FQGTGA. Deletions cut 5 bases from V and 7 bases from J, with 14 bases between. This CDR3 has 13 amino acids. The CDR3 DNA reads TGTGCCAGCAGCAGAAAGGGGGGCTTTGGCTACACCTTC. Protein product: CASSRKGGFGYTF. Using reference TRBV7-3 and TRBJ1-2 for the parts outside the CDR3, the full variable domain is GAGVSQTPSNKVTEKGKYVELRCDPISGHTALYWYRQSLGQGPEFLIYFQGTGAADDSGLPNDRFFAVRPEGSVSTLKIQRTERGDSAVYLCASSRKGGFGYTFGSGTRLTVV.

V usage is TRBV4-1 and J usage is TRBJ2-6; unclear D gene. This CDR3 spans 14 amino acids. The V gene's germline CDR1 is MGHRA and CDR2 YSYEKL. Trimming took 3 bases from V and 0 from J, leaving 3 bases between them. In nucleotides, the CDR3 is TGCGCCAGCAGCCACTTCTCTGGGGCCAACGTCCTGACTTTC. Translated, it gives CASSHFSGANVLTF.

In its sample, this clonotype was seen many times. V gene TRBV6-4 combines with J gene TRBJ2-1; possibly TRBD2 for D (5 bases). Looked up from germline, CDR1 is MRHNA and CDR2 is SNTAGT. The CDR3 contains 14 residues. Trimming took 0 bases from V and 4 from J, leaving 7 bases between them. In DNA form, the CDR3 reads TGTGCCAGCAGTGACTCCGAGGGTTACAATGAGCAGTTCTTC. Amino acid sequence: CASSDSEGYNEQFF.

The CDR3: CASSLAILTGGSYNEQFF. The CDR3, as DNA: TGCGCCAGCAGCTTGGCCATTTTGACAGGGGGTTCCTACAATGAGCAGTTCTTC. The chain carries TRBV5-1 and TRBJ2-1; 9 bases match TRBD1. The CDR3 loop spans 18 amino acids. With 0 bases clipped from V and 1 base from J, the junction kept 8 bases outside the gene matches. The germline V gene encodes CDR1 SGHRS and CDR2 YFSETQ.

This clonotype was recorded a few times. The rearrangement joins TRBV7-2 to TRBJ2-7; 13 bases agree with TRBD2. Per the germline V gene, CDR1 is SGHTA and CDR2 is FQGNSA. The CDR3 has 14 residues. With V trimmed by 5 bases and J by 7 bases, 5 bases remained unmatched. CDR3 in DNA: TGTGCCAGCAGCGCAACTAGCGGGGGGGAAGAGCAGTACTTC. Protein sequence: CASSATSGGEEQYF.

This clonotype was counted many times. This chain joins TRBV6-1 and TRBJ2-7, with D tentatively TRBD1 (5 bases). CDR1 is MNHNS and CDR2 is SASEGT in the germline V gene. V was pared by 5 bases and J by 4 bases, with 12 bases between. This CDR3 has 13 amino acids. The CDR3 is CASSRQFQYEQYF. For the CDR3, the DNA is TGTGCCAGCAGTCGACAGTTCCAGTACGAGCAGTACTTC.

This chain uses TRBV18 with TRBJ2-7; TRBD1 matches 10 bases. Per the germline V gene, CDR1 is KGHSH and CDR2 is LQKENI. V lost 4 bases and J lost 2; bases outside the gene matches: 5. The CDR3 covers 15 residues. This CDR3 is CASSLIGTGAYEQYF. CDR3 bases: TGTGCCAGCTCACTAATAGGGACAGGGGCCTACGAGCAGTACTTC. Drawing the rest from reference TRBV18 and TRBJ2-7, the complete variable domain is NAGVMQNPRHLVRRRGQEARLRCSPMKGHSHVYWYRQLPEEGLKFMVYLQKENIIDESGMPKERFSAEFPKEGPSILRIQQVVRGDSAAYFCASSLIGTGAYEQYFGPGTRLTVT.

This clonotype was seen a handful of times. The chain recombines TRBV28 with TRBJ1-5; 7 bases fit TRBD1. Germline V CDR1 and CDR2: MDHEN, SYDVKM. The junction had 13 bases not matched to a gene; V was cut back by 6 bases and J by 2 bases. The CDR3 is 17 amino acids. The CDR3 here is CASSPLRGQTGNQPQHF. The CDR3, as DNA: TGTGCCAGCAGCCCATTGCGGGGACAGACAGGCAATCAGCCCCAGCATTTT.

The chain carries TRBV12-3 or TRBV12-4 and TRBJ2-5; D may be TRBD2 (7 bases). The CDR3 runs 18 residues. Trimming took off 2 bases at V and 2 bases at J, with 21 bases between the two ends. The CDR3 sequence: CASSLRSLGGRGQETQYF. CDR3 nucleotide sequence: TGTGCCAGCAGTTTACGGTCTCTAGGTGGGAGGGGGCAAGAGACCCAGTACTTC.

Many counts were recorded for this clonotype. V usage is TRBV3-1 and J usage is TRBJ2-1; D remains unclear. CDR3 size: 17 residues. Germline lookup yields CDR1 LGHDT and CDR2 YNNKEL (reference sequence). Trimming cost V 0 bases and J 0 bases, with 12 bases left between them. Here the CDR3 DNA reads TGTGCCAGCAGCCAAGAAGGTGGCTGGAGCTCCTACAATGAGCAGTTCTTC. Translation gives CASSQEGGWSSYNEQFF.

This clonotype was picked up many times. CDR3 DNA sequence: TGCGCCAGCAGCTTGATAGCAACTAATGAAAAACTGTTTTTT. This sequence encodes CASSLIATNEKLFF. This chain links TRBV5-1 with TRBJ1-4; D remains unclear. Trimming cost V 1 base and J 0 bases, with 4 bases left between them. The germline CDR1 and CDR2 sequences are SGHRS and YFSETQ. The CDR3 extends over 14 amino acids.

The sample holds a few counts of this clonotype. V usage is TRBV11-2 and J usage is TRBJ2-3; 9 positions match TRBD2. Germline loops: CDR1 SGHAT, CDR2 FQNNGV. The CDR3 runs to 19 residues. The trim removed 7 bases at V and 1 base at J, leaving 18 bases unmatched. CDR3: CASTLGVASGKERTDTQYF. CDR3 DNA sequence: TGTGCCAGCACCCTGGGGGTGGCTAGCGGGAAGGAACGCACAGATACGCAGTATTTT.

V and J are TRBV29-1 and TRBJ2-1, with 7 bases aligning to TRBD1. The germline gives CDR1 SQVTM, CDR2 ANQGSEA. The trim removed 3 bases at V and 10 bases at J, leaving 15 bases unmatched. The length of the CDR3 is 15 residues. For the CDR3, the DNA is TGCAGCGTTGATAGGGGGCCGCCCGAGGGTAGGGAGCAGTTCTTC. It encodes CSVDRGPPEGREQFF.

J is TRBJ2-7 and V is TRBV25-1; D perhaps matches TRBD2 (6 bases). From germline, CDR1 is MGHDK and CDR2 SYGVNS. Trimming removed 0 bases from V and 2 bases from J, with 8 bases in between. CDR3 length: 14 residues. CDR3 sequence: CASSEYERAYEQYF. The CDR3 DNA reads as TGTGCCAGCAGTGAATATGAGCGGGCCTACGAGCAGTACTTC.

This clonotype turned up a few times. This rearrangement joins TRBV20-1 to TRBJ2-3; a weak D match, TRBD1 (6 bases). The CDR3 is made up of 15 amino acids. The V gene lost 4 bases and the J gene lost 0 bases, with 14 bases spanning the gap. Germline V lookup: CDR1 DFQATT, CDR2 SNEGSKA (reference sequence). CDR3 loop: CSAKNRAYSTDTQYF. CDR3 coding DNA: TGCAGTGCTAAAAACAGGGCCTATAGCACAGATACGCAGTATTTT.

This clonotype was counted between two and nine times. The junction differs from germline at one of its ends, possibly a read error. This sequence joins TRBV7-7 and TRBJ2-2; 9 nucleotides agree with TRBD2. Germline values: CDR1 SSHAT, CDR2 FNYEAQ (reference sequence). The CDR3 is made up of 17 amino acids. The CDR3 loop is CASSRLAAGANTGELFF. As DNA, the CDR3 is TGTGCTAGCAGCCGACTAGCGGCCGGCGCGAACACCGGGGAGCTGTTTTTT.

This chain connects TRBV29-1 to TRBJ2-7; a possible D gene is TRBD1 (7 bases). CDR3 size: 14 residues. CDR1 SQVTM and CDR2 ANQGSEA come from the germline V gene. The V gene lost 0 bases and the J gene lost 3 bases, with 12 bases spanning the gap. CDR3 in amino acids: CSVEDGRGVYEQYF. CDR3 coding DNA: TGCAGCGTTGAAGATGGCAGGGGGGTCTACGAGCAGTACTTC.

In its sample, this clonotype was seen a few times. This chain links TRBV5-1 with TRBJ2-1; 10 positions agree with TRBD2. J was trimmed by 2 bases and V by 4 bases; bases with no gene match: 3. The CDR3 contains 15 residues. Germline values: CDR1 SGHRS, CDR2 YFSETQ. The CDR3 loop reads CASSETSGPYNEQFF. CDR3 DNA: TGCGCCAGCAGCGAGACTAGCGGGCCCTACAATGAGCAGTTCTTC.

This clonotype was counted between two and nine times. This rearrangement joins TRBV6-2 or TRBV6-3 to TRBJ2-7; D might be TRBD1 (5 bases). Germline V gene sequence: CDR1 MNHEY, CDR2 SVGEGT. Trimming took off 5 bases at V and 2 bases at J, with 13 bases between the two ends. This CDR3 contains 14 residues. The CDR3 DNA follows: TGTGCCAGCAGTCCCTTGGACATAGCCTACGAGCAGTACTTC. Its protein product is CASSPLDIAYEQYF.